Only a few counts were recorded for the clone carrying this T cell receptor beta chain. The sample belongs to a study of blood T cell repertoires in COVID-19. Study-wide context: Samples came from the United States, Italy and Spain, spanning acute and convalescent COVID-19.

V dropped 7 bases and J dropped 0 bases, with 12 bases sitting between them. CDR3 size: 14 residues. Germline-derived CDR1 and CDR2 are MDHEN and SYDVKM. Sequencing used immunoSEQ multiplex PCR; TCRdb keeps in-frame clones, though not all of them. Of about 170,000 clones listed, around 87% are singletons. Enrolled during active infection, Seattle patients were then followed longitudinally. This receptor was obtained from a woman over 75 with COVID-19, enrolled during active disease. The sequenced material came from peripheral blood. The chain combines TRBV28 with TRBJ1-2; D is perhaps TRBD1 (5 bases). CDR3 in DNA: TGTGCCAGCATGGCGGGGGGAACTAACTATGGCTACACCTTC. Amino acid sequence: CASMAGGTNYGYTF.